These 6 T cell receptor beta chains were all obtained from the same sample, sequenced in a study of blood T cells in healthy people across ages. PCR was performed a second time for roughly 6 to 12 cycles using a sample-barcoded 5' primer and a J-beta primer mix. TCRdb itself ran the 5' RACE reads through MiXCR, one entry per CDR3 protein. In the table there are approximately 730,000 distinct CDR3 sequences, roughly 53% of which are singletons. Input material: blood. Receptors originate from an elderly man in good health.

This clonotype was found a few times. The chain joins TRBV5-1 to TRBJ2-7, with a tentative D call TRBD1 (5 bases). The CDR3 is 14 amino acids. V shed 4 bases and J shed 3 bases, with 14 bases lying between them. Germline V gene sequence: CDR1 SGHRS, CDR2 YFSETQ. DNA for the CDR3: TGCGCCAGCAGCCCCGGACCCCAGGGCTACGAGCAGTACTTC. Residues: CASSPGPQGYEQYF.

This clonotype appeared a few times. The J gene is TRBJ1-1, the V gene TRBV29-1; TRBD1 aligns across 7 bases. Germline loops: CDR1 SQVTM, CDR2 ANQGSEA. This CDR3 has 13 residues. The ends lost 5 bases at V and 4 bases at J; junction bases unmatched: 7. CDR3 sequence: CSVRQGLSTEAFF. The CDR3 nucleotides read TGCAGCGTTCGACAGGGCTTGAGCACTGAAGCTTTCTTT.

V gene TRBV2 combines with J gene TRBJ1-5; possibly TRBD1 for D (5 bases). Germline values: CDR1 SNHLY, CDR2 FYNNEI. The CDR3 consists of 15 residues. The V end was cut by 11 bases, the J end by 0 bases, with 17 bases between. CDR3 nucleotides: TGTGCCGGAAGAGCAGGGACTAGTAGCAATCAGCCCCAGCATTTT. This encodes CAGRAGTSSNQPQHF. Full variable domain (remainder filled in from reference TRBV2 and TRBJ1-5): EPEVTQTPSHQVTQMGQEVILRCVPISNHLYFYWYRQILGQKVEFLVSFYNNEISEKSEIFDDQFSVERPDGSNFTLKIRSTKLEDSAMYFCAGRAGTSSNQPQHFGDGTRLSIL.

The chain joins TRBV20-1 to TRBJ2-2, with 9 bases aligning to TRBD2. The CDR3 covers 14 residues. The V gene end was trimmed by 4 bases and the J gene end by 4 bases; junction bases not matched to a gene: 4. CDR1 is DFQATT, CDR2 SNEGSKA, per germline (reference sequence). The CDR3 DNA reads as TGCAGTGCTAAGTTAGCGGGAGCCACCGGGGAGCTGTTTTTT. Its protein is CSAKLAGATGELFF.

The chain links TRBV12-3 or TRBV12-4 to TRBJ1-6; a possible D gene is TRBD1 (5 bases). The ends were cut back, 3 bases at V and 14 bases at J, with 23 bases in the middle. The CDR3 has 16 residues. CDR3 residues: CASSFYFLAGSTTLHF. In DNA, the CDR3 is TGTGCCAGCAGTTTCTATTTCTTGGCAGGGTCGACAACCCTCCACTTT.

This clonotype has a single count. V usage is TRBV5-1 and J usage is TRBJ2-1; D perhaps matches TRBD1 (5 bases). CDR1 and CDR2 from the germline V gene are SGHRS and YFSETQ. The CDR3 contains 14 residues. Trimming left V 0 bases short and J 7 bases short, with 11 bases between. The CDR3 DNA sequence: TGCGCCAGCAGCTTGGAGTGGACATGGAATGAGCAGTTCTTC. Translation: CASSLEWTWNEQFF.